A selection of T cell receptor beta chains follows, all from one sample in a study of T cell repertoires in cytomegalovirus infection. From the reads, TCRdb called clonotypes with MiXCR, one entry per CDR3 protein. The sample carries roughly 600,000 distinct CDR3 sequences, approximately 25% recorded once. Sequenced input: CD8+ T cells from PBMCs. All receptors derive from a human donor in good health (CMV status not recorded). Some clones in this sample may be carry-over from other donors' samples. CDR3s include the opening cysteine and the closing phenylalanine or tryptophan. The D gene is left open where the match is weak. Size is stated for part of the rows, as once, few or many counts, or as a class when the clone is expanded.

V,size,D,J,DNA,CDR3
TRBV7-2,few,NA,TRBJ2-3,TGTGCCAGCAGCTTAAGGGGAGAGCTGAGCACAGATACGCAGTATTTT,CASSLRGELSTDTQYF
TRBV18,NA,NA,TRBJ2-1,TGTGCCAGCTCACCACCGGAAGGGGCTGGTTACAATGAGCAGTTCTTC,CASSPPEGAGYNEQFF
TRBV6-1,NA,NA,TRBJ2-2,TGTGCCAGCGTAGCAGCCTTCTTCTCCGGGGAGCTGTTTTTT,CASVAAFFSGELFF
TRBV20-1,NA,TRBD1,TRBJ2-1,TGCAGTGCTTTTCTACAGGGGAAGGGCTCCTACAATGAGCAGTTCTTC,CSAFLQGKGSYNEQFF
TRBV7-6,many,TRBD1,TRBJ2-5,TGTGCCAGCAGAGCCGGGACAGGGTCCAGGTTTTTGTACTTC,CASRAGTGSRFLYF
TRBV12-3/TRBV12-4,NA,NA,TRBJ2-5,TGTGCCAGCAGTTTATACCGAGAACCGGGGGAGACCCAGTACTTC,CASSLYREPGETQYF
TRBV28,few,NA,TRBJ2-1,TGTGCCAGCTGCCTCGAGTGGAGCTCCTACAATGAGCAGTTCTTC,CASCLEWSSYNEQFF
TRBV25-1,NA,NA,TRBJ1-1,TGTGCCAGCAGTTCTGGAGGGGGGCGGTTTGAGGAATTAGGCACTGAAGCTTTCTTT,CASSSGGGRFEELGTEAFF
TRBV7-9,NA,NA,TRBJ1-2,TGTGCCAGCAAAGAATCAGGGGCGCGTACTCTATCCCGTGGCTACACCTTC,CASKESGARTLSRGYTF
TRBV11-2,NA,TRBD1,TRBJ2-2,TGTGCCAGCAGCCCCCGGACCGGGACAGGGGTCCGGGGTGACACCGGGGAGCTGTTTTTT,CASSPRTGTGVRGDTGELFF
TRBV7-9,many,TRBD1,TRBJ1-1,TGTGCCAGCAGCACCCAGGGACAGATGAACACTGAAGCTTTCTTT,CASSTQGQMNTEAFF
TRBV19,once,NA,TRBJ2-1,TGTGCCAGTAGTCTCCGGTTTGAGAGGGGGGGACATGAGCAGTTCTTC,CASSLRFERGGHEQFF
TRBV5-1,few,NA,TRBJ1-1,TGCGCCAGCAGCTTGGAGGGACATGGCACTGAAGCTTTCTTT,CASSLEGHGTEAFF
TRBV7-2,NA,NA,TRBJ2-5,TGTGCCTGCTCGGACGGGGGAGAGACCCAGTACTTC,CACSDGGETQYF
TRBV14,NA,NA,TRBJ1-1,TGTGCCAGCAGCCTGACGGTCTGGATGGAAGCTTTCTTT,CASSLTVWMEAFF
TRBV10-3,many,TRBD1,TRBJ1-5,TGTGCCATCTGGGACAGAAATAGCAATCAGCCCCAGCATTTT,CAIWDRNSNQPQHF
TRBV7-6,many,NA,TRBJ2-2,TGTGCCAGCAGCCCCTCCGGGACCACGAACACCGGGGAGCTGTTTTTT,CASSPSGTTNTGELFF
TRBV20-1,NA,NA,TRBJ2-4,TGCAGTGCTAGGACGGTAGCCAAAAACATTCAGTACTTC,CSARTVAKNIQYF
TRBV5-1,NA,NA,TRBJ2-1,TGCGCCAGCAGCTTCGGGACGGGTGGCCTTAACAATGAGCAGTTCTTC,CASSFGTGGLNNEQFF
TRBV7-6,many,TRBD1,TRBJ2-7,TGTGCCAGCAGCTTTACCGGGACAGGCCTCCACGAGCAGTACTTC,CASSFTGTGLHEQYF
TRBV29-1,NA,TRBD1,TRBJ2-7,TGCAGCGTTGAAGATCTTGGACAGGGGGACGAGCAGTACTTC,CSVEDLGQGDEQYF
TRBV10-3,few,NA,TRBJ1-6,TGTGCCATCAGTGACAGCAGCTCCTATAATTCACCCCTCCACTTT,CAISDSSSYNSPLHF
TRBV5-1,NA,NA,TRBJ1-4,TGCGCCAGCAGCGGGCGTGGGGGGCTTGAAAAACTGTTTTTT,CASSGRGGLEKLFF
TRBV6-2/TRBV6-3,few,NA,TRBJ2-5,TGTGCCAGCAGTTACTTGGGACACCAAGAGACCCAGTACTTC,CASSYLGHQETQYF
TRBV7-8,few,NA,TRBJ1-2,TGTGCCAGCAGCTTAGCACCAAATACCGGGACAACTTATGGCTACACCTTC,CASSLAPNTGTTYGYTF
TRBV19,few,NA,TRBJ2-1,TGTGCCAGTAAGGAGGGGGGGAACTACAATGAGCAGTTCTTC,CASKEGGNYNEQFF
TRBV7-9,few,TRBD1,TRBJ1-1,TGTGCCAGCAGCCATCCCATCCCAGGGGGCACCACTGAAGCTTTCTTT,CASSHPIPGGTTEAFF
TRBV14,many,TRBD1,TRBJ1-1,TGTGCCAGCAGCTGGGGACAGCCCCCGGGCACTGAAGCTTTCTTT,CASSWGQPPGTEAFF
TRBV7-2,many,TRBD2,TRBJ2-3,TGTGCCAGCAGCTTAGGTTGGACTAGCGGGGGGGGGCTAGGCACAGATACGCAGTATTTT,CASSLGWTSGGGLGTDTQYF
TRBV7-9,many,TRBD1,TRBJ1-4,TGTGCCAGCAGCGCCGACAGGGGACGGTGGCCCCATGAGGAAAAACTGTTTTTT,CASSADRGRWPHEEKLFF
TRBV28,many,TRBD1,TRBJ2-7,TGTGCCAGCAGTTCCACAGGGGCCAGCTCCTACGAGCAGTACTTC,CASSSTGASSYEQYF
TRBV20-1,NA,TRBD2,TRBJ2-4,TGCGGAGCCCGGGGGGGCGATAACATTCAGTACTTC,CGARGGDNIQYF
TRBV20-1,NA,TRBD1,TRBJ2-3,TGCAGTGCCGCCGGGACAGGGATTAAGGATACGCAGTATTTT,CSAAGTGIKDTQYF
TRBV7-6,many,TRBD2,TRBJ2-1,TGTGCCAGCACTCTAGCGGGGACCTACAATGAGCAGTTCTTC,CASTLAGTYNEQFF
TRBV28,few,NA,TRBJ2-5,TGTGCCAGCAGCCCTACCGATTATGGGAACAAGACCCAGTACTTC,CASSPTDYGNKTQYF
TRBV7-2,many,NA,TRBJ1-5,TGTGCCAGCAGCTTAGGCGAGGGCCAGCCCCAGCATTTT,CASSLGEGQPQHF
TRBV7-8,many,NA,TRBJ2-2,TGTGCCAGCAGCTTAGGCAGGGGGCGGGAGACCGGGGAGCTGTTTTTT,CASSLGRGRETGELFF
TRBV15,few,TRBD1,TRBJ1-2,TGTGCCACCAGCAGACCCCGGGACAGCGATTATGGCTACACCTTC,CATSRPRDSDYGYTF
TRBV2,NA,NA,TRBJ1-6,TGTGCCAGCAGCGATGACACTTTCAACAATTCACCCCTCCACTTT,CASSDDTFNNSPLHF
TRBV4-2,few,NA,TRBJ2-1,TGTGCCAGCAGCCAAGAGAGGTGGGCTGAGCAGTTCTTC,CASSQERWAEQFF
TRBV12-3/TRBV12-4,NA,NA,TRBJ2-3,TGTGCCAGCCACCTTGGCCCTAGCACAGATACGCAGTATTTT,CASHLGPSTDTQYF
TRBV19,NA,NA,TRBJ1-4,TGTGCCAGCCACCTTTGGGGAACTAATGAAAAACTGTTTTTT,CASHLWGTNEKLFF
TRBV14,NA,NA,TRBJ2-5,TGTGCCAGCAGCCAAGCACTTTCCCGGTATGAAGAGACCCAGTACTTC,CASSQALSRYEETQYF
TRBV7-2,many,NA,TRBJ1-4,TGTGCCAGCAGCTTAGACCGAGAAGGGGTGCCTAATGAAAAACTGTTTTTT,CASSLDREGVPNEKLFF
TRBV7-6,many,NA,TRBJ2-1,TGTGCCAGCAGCTCGGGGGGCCATGAGCAGTTCTTC,CASSSGGHEQFF
TRBV7-6,many,NA,TRBJ2-7,TGTGCCAGCAGCCCCGCTGGCAGGGTCTACGAGCAGTACTTC,CASSPAGRVYEQYF
TRBV12-3/TRBV12-4,NA,NA,TRBJ2-5,TGTGCCAGCAGTTTAAGTTCGGTCACCGACCCTTGGAGAGAGACCCAGTACTTC,CASSLSSVTDPWRETQYF